Detailed here is one T cell receptor (beta chain). Its specificity is unknown. TCRdb keeps only in-frame clones here, not all; method: immunoSEQ multiplex PCR. The sample holds over 110,000 clones, approximately 90% seen once. The record originates from a study of T cell responses to AZD1222 COVID-19 vaccine. Study-level findings and limits: The breadth and depth of Spike-specific TCRs increased once two AZD1222 doses had been given.

The CDR3 extends over 21 amino acids. V was pared by 7 bases and J by 4 bases, with 25 bases of the junction left unmatched. Germline-derived CDR1 and CDR2 are MNHEY and SMNVEV (reference sequence). The rearrangement uses TRBV27 and TRBJ2-7; 13 bases agree with TRBD2. This sequence originates from an adult in good health. This specimen was peripheral blood, taken on day 0 of AZD1222 vaccination. The CDR3 region has the DNA TGTGCCAGCACCATCCGAGCCTCTACGACGGGACTAGCGGGATCAAGTTACGAGCAGTACTTC. Amino acid sequence: CASTIRASTTGLAGSSYEQYF.